The clone carrying this T cell receptor beta chain was seen many times. Sample time point: newly diagnosed GD, antithyroid drugs for less than 3 months. The TCR library was made from RNA that had been extracted from PBMCs in TRIzol. Patients were enrolled at an endocrinology department in Xi'an, China. Roughly 9 milliliters of peripheral blood were drawn into EDTA tubes. Germline CDR1 is KGHSH and CDR2 is LQKENI. This CDR3 is built from 14 residues. The germline V and J ends were trimmed by 1 base and 4 bases, with 9 bases remaining between them. Relying on iRepertoire HTBI primers and Arm-PCR of CDR3 regions, the team built TCR beta libraries. TCRdb independently ran MiXCR on the multiplex PCR reads; one entry per CDR3 protein. The table has roughly 510,000 distinct CDR3 sequences, about 16% seen once. This sample was included in a study of regulatory T cells in long-lasting Graves disease. These data also featured in a second study, about T cells in Graves' hyperthyroidism and ophthalmopathy. In that study: Recently diagnosed hyperthyroidism of less than 2 months' duration affected patients aged 18 to 65. Most clonotypes expanded in thyroid above 0.001 were likewise present in blood.

The clonotype originates from a man aged 18 to 30 with Graves disease. The sample in question was peripheral blood mononuclear cells (PBMCs), obtained at new diagnosis, from a patient treated with antithyroid drugs. The V and J genes are TRBV18 and TRBJ2-3; D is perhaps TRBD2 (6 bases). The CDR3 reads CASSPREVPDTQYF. CDR3 coding DNA: TGTGCCAGCTCACCACGGGAGGTTCCAGATACGCAGTATTTT.